This paragraph reports one T cell receptor beta chain. Its antigen is unknown. TCRdb re-derived calls from the reads in MiXCR, one entry per CDR3 protein. The data hold a few hundred thousand distinct CDR3 sequences, with about 39% observed a single time. This sample was included in a study of T cell repertoires in cytomegalovirus infection. Study information: Selection of CMV epitopes for the study included recently identified HLA-C-restricted and well-studied HLA-B-restricted ones. Through public TCR beta signatures, both CMV infection and matching HLA type were indicated. Study-wide results and limits: Predominance within the ex vivo response was attributable to HLA-C-restricted CMV-specific TCR beta clonotypes. CMV carriers with the relevant HLA were identified by cumulative public TCR beta family frequency.

The CDR3 is 16 amino acids. In germline, CDR1 is LNHDA, CDR2 SQIVND (reference sequence). J gave up 1 base and V 5 bases, and 9 bases lay outside the gene matches. The V call is TRBV19, the J call TRBJ1-1, with 8 bases that match TRBD1. The clonotype was recovered from a human donor in good health (CMV status not recorded). Some clones in this sample may be carry-over from other donors' samples. The sequencing used cultured PBMCs, collected from culture after CMV antigen stimulation. Here the CDR3 reads CASSPWTGRGNTEAFF. The DNA for the CDR3 is TGTGCCAGTAGTCCTTGGACAGGGAGGGGGAACACTGAAGCTTTCTTT. Complete variable domain (other parts from reference TRBV19 and TRBJ1-1): DGGITQSPKYLFRKEGQNVTLSCEQNLNHDAMYWYRQDPGQGLRLIYYSQIVNDFQKGDIAEGYSVSREKKESFPLTVTSAQKNPTAFYLCASSPWTGRGNTEAFFGQGTRLTVV.